Listed here are 28 T cell receptor beta chains from one sample, sequenced in a study of cytomegalovirus exposure and HLA in healthy donors. Use of 60 Vbeta and 13 Jbeta primers characterized the PCR. Clones were sequenced by immunoSEQ multiplex PCR, and TCRdb holds only the in-frame ones, with some missing. The sample holds over 110,000 clones, 82% seen once. Sequencing was performed on PBMCs. The receptor source for this set is a male donor in good health and CMV-seronegative.

The chain employs TRBV9 and TRBJ2-7; D perhaps matches TRBD2 (6 bases). The CDR3 totals 15 residues. CDR1 and CDR2 (germline): SGDLS, YYNGEE. Deletions cut 0 bases from V and 1 base from J, with 11 bases between. The CDR3 loop is CASSVGSAGSYEQYF. In DNA form, the CDR3 reads TGTGCCAGCAGCGTAGGCAGTGCGGGGTCCTACGAGCAGTACTTC.

Worth noting for this clone: A junction boundary mismatches the germline segment, possibly from a read error. This chain connects TRBV6-5 to TRBJ2-4, with 7 bases lining up with TRBD2. CDR3 size: 15 residues. Germline CDR1 MNHEY, CDR2 SVGAGI. This CDR3 reads CASSYSSQGGNIQYF. The CDR3 DNA sequence: TGTGCCAGTAGTTACTCGAGTCAGGGAGGGAACATTCAGTACTTC.

The chain couples TRBV20-1 to TRBJ2-1; unclear D gene. The V and J ends lost 3 bases and 10 bases respectively, with 10 bases between them. Germline CDR1 reads DFQATT; CDR2 reads SNEGSKA (reference sequence). The CDR3 runs to 11 residues. The CDR3 coding sequence is TGCAGTGCTAGGGTGGTCGCGGAGCAGTTCTTC. Encoded protein: CSARVVAEQFF.

The gene calls are TRBV25-1 and TRBJ1-2; 11 nucleotides align to TRBD1. The germline gives CDR1 MGHDK, CDR2 SYGVNS. Germline trimming cut 2 bases from V and 6 bases from J; bases unmatched to any gene: 5. The CDR3 has 15 amino acids. CDR3: CASSETGQGADGYTF. CDR3 nucleotides: TGTGCCAGCAGTGAAACAGGACAGGGGGCGGATGGCTACACCTTC.

In the case of this clone: The missing conserved phenylalanine or tryptophan at the end of this CDR3 makes a read error likely. It is unclear where the CDR3 begins or ends on the DNA, so no DNA is shown, and the CDR3 is as TCRdb lists it. The chain recombines TRBV19 with TRBJ1-2; the D call in the table, TRBD1, was not verified against the DNA. The CDR3 is 10 amino acids long, termini counted. Germline V lookup: CDR1 LNHDA, CDR2 SQIVND (reference sequence). The chain's CDR3 is CASSTWTGRL.

The chain employs TRBV6-5 and TRBJ2-1; 7 bases fit TRBD2. V trimming: 5 bases; J trimming: 7 bases; junction bases outside the gene matches: 8. Germline V gives CDR1 MNHEY, CDR2 SVGAGI. This CDR3 contains 14 residues. The CDR3, as DNA: TGTGCCAGCAGTCCTTTTGGGACTACAAATGAGCAGTTCTTC. Amino acids: CASSPFGTTNEQFF.

The CDR3 DNA is TGTGCCAGCAGCTTAGACGGTTACTCTGGAAACACCATATATTTT. Translated, it gives CASSLDGYSGNTIYF. V usage is TRBV11-2 and J usage is TRBJ1-3; D not certain. Trimming took 0 bases from V and 0 from J, leaving 6 bases between them. This CDR3 has 15 residues. Looked up from germline, CDR1 is SGHAT and CDR2 is FQNNGV.

This clone was recorded only once. The chain links TRBV10-3 to TRBJ2-7; D perhaps matches TRBD1 (6 bases). V shed 8 bases and J shed 6 bases, with 23 bases lying between them. This CDR3 is 15 amino acids long. The germline gives CDR1 ENHRY, CDR2 SYGVKD. The CDR3 nucleotides are TGTGCCATCCGGGGTTTGGGGGCCGGTAGGTCCGAGCAGTACTTC. Encoded protein: CAIRGLGAGRSEQYF.

The gene calls are TRBV2 and TRBJ2-2, with 7 positions matching TRBD2. Germline V gene sequence: CDR1 SNHLY, CDR2 FYNNEI. Germline trimming cut 8 bases from V and 2 bases from J; bases unmatched to any gene: 14. The CDR3 extends over 17 amino acids. The CDR3 spells CASFFDSGTTNTGELFF. The CDR3 coding sequence is TGTGCCAGCTTCTTCGATTCCGGGACTACAAACACCGGGGAGCTGTTTTTT.

The chain joins TRBV7-6 to TRBJ2-3, with a possible D match to TRBD2 (6 bases). Germline assignment: CDR1 SGHVS and CDR2 FNYEAQ. Trimming removed 3 bases from V and 3 bases from J, with 10 bases in between. The CDR3 totals 14 residues. CDR3 protein: CASSFFGGTDTQYF. Written as DNA, the CDR3 is TGTGCCAGCAGCTTTTTCGGGGGAACAGATACGCAGTATTTT.

The genes are TRBV19 and TRBJ2-7, with TRBD2 identical over 7 bases. CDR3 length equals 16 residues. V shed 10 bases, J shed 5 bases, and the junction held 20 bases outside the gene matches. Germline CDR1 is LNHDA and CDR2 is SQIVND (reference sequence). The CDR3 DNA follows: TGTGCCACCTACGAGGGGAGGGCCCCTCAGCTCCACGAGCAGTACTTC. Its protein product is CATYEGRAPQLHEQYF.

The J gene is TRBJ2-5, the V gene TRBV11-2; a possible D gene is TRBD2 (6 bases). Gene TRBJ2-7 matches the end of the DNA better, so the J call may be wrong. From germline, CDR1 is SGHAT and CDR2 FQNNGV. The CDR3 is 16 amino acids. CDR3 amino acids: CASSLRTGDGVYEQYF. In DNA, the CDR3 is TGTGCCAGCAGCTTACGCACGGGAGATGGGGTCTACGAGCAGTACTTC.

The genes are TRBV6-5 and TRBJ2-1, with 11 positions matching TRBD2. Per the germline V gene, CDR1 is MNHEY and CDR2 is SVGAGI. The CDR3 is 14 amino acids. V dropped 0 bases and J dropped 15; count of bases not matched to a gene: 7. The CDR3: CASSYSTSGTPVFF. CDR3 DNA: TGTGCCAGCAGTTACTCGACTAGCGGGACCCCAGTGTTCTTC.

The sample holds one count of this clone. The gene calls are TRBV30 and TRBJ1-4; D remains unclear. Per germline, CDR1 GTSNPN and CDR2 SVGIG (reference sequence). The CDR3 is 14 residues long. Trimming took 5 bases from V and 7 from J, leaving 17 bases between them. The CDR3 DNA reads TGTGCCTGGGGCCTGCGGGGTCATGGTGAAAAACTGTTTTTT. Amino acid sequence: CAWGLRGHGEKLFF.

The chain couples TRBV20-1 to TRBJ2-3; D perhaps matches TRBD2 (5 bases). The CDR3 covers 11 residues. Germline CDR1 reads DFQATT; CDR2 reads SNEGSKA (reference sequence). V was trimmed by 5 bases and J by 2 bases, leaving 5 bases between them. The CDR3 nucleotides are TGCAGTGCTGACTACACAGATACGCAGTATTTT. This codes for CSADYTDTQYF.

The J gene is TRBJ2-7, the V gene TRBV18, with 8 bases that match TRBD2. The CDR3 covers 14 residues. V lost 3 bases to trimming and J lost 6 bases; unmatched junction nucleotides: 7. The germline gives CDR1 KGHSH, CDR2 LQKENI. In DNA form, the CDR3 reads TGTGCCAGCTCACCTCCGGGTAGCGGGGTCGAGCAGTACTTC. Its translation is CASSPPGSGVEQYF.

This rearrangement joins TRBV5-8 to TRBJ2-7; TRBD1 is a possible D gene (6 bases). There are 17 residues in the CDR3. Germline values: CDR1 SGHTS, CDR2 YDEGEE. V was trimmed by 4 bases and J by 3 bases, leaving 23 bases between them. In DNA, the CDR3 is TGTGCCAGCAGCCCACAGGGACCCTTGGCCAACAACTACGAGCAGTACTTC. Translation gives CASSPQGPLANNYEQYF.

This chain uses TRBV5-6 with TRBJ1-4, with D tentatively TRBD1 (6 bases). The CDR3 contains 14 residues. Germline values: CDR1 SGHDT, CDR2 YYEEEE. V gave up 5 bases and J gave up 8 bases, with 16 bases separating them. The CDR3 reads CASSYSQGWEKLFF. The CDR3 DNA sequence: TGTGCCAGCAGTTACTCTCAGGGGTGGGAAAAACTGTTTTTT.

This rearrangement joins TRBV25-1 to TRBJ2-3, with TRBD2 identical over 16 bases. This CDR3 spans 17 amino acids. Germline CDR1 is MGHDK and CDR2 is SYGVNS. The trim removed 3 bases at V and 3 bases at J, leaving 3 bases unmatched. This CDR3 is CASSDPGLAGGTDTQYF. The CDR3 bases are TGTGCCAGCAGTGACCCGGGACTAGCGGGAGGGACAGATACGCAGTATTTT. Together with reference TRBV25-1 and TRBJ2-3, the CDR3 gives the full variable domain: EADIYQTPRYLVIGTGKKITLECSQTMGHDKMYWYQQDPGMELHLIHYSYGVNSTEKGDLSSESTVSRIRTEHFPLTLESARPSHTSQYLCASSDPGLAGGTDTQYFGPGTRLTVL.

The chain uses TRBV6-6 and TRBJ2-2, with D possibly TRBD1 on 6 matching bases. Per germline, CDR1 MNHNY and CDR2 SVGAGI (reference sequence). V dropped 7 bases and J dropped 6 bases, with 18 bases sitting between them. This CDR3 contains 15 residues. The CDR3 nucleotides read TGTGCCAGCACCTCGGGACAAACGGGTTCCGGGGAGCTGTTTTTT. This encodes CASTSGQTGSGELFF.

The chain employs TRBV4-3 and TRBJ2-1; D gene unclear. CDR1 and CDR2 (germline): LGHNA, YSLEER. Trimming shortened V by 5 bases and J by 2 bases, and 4 bases separated the two germline ends. The CDR3 extends over 12 amino acids. The CDR3 DNA reads as TGCGCCAGCAGCTCTACCTACAATGAGCAGTTCTTC. Translation: CASSSTYNEQFF.

The chain links TRBV5-4 to TRBJ2-7; TRBD2 matches at 12 bases. CDR1 and CDR2 from the germline V gene are SGHNT and YYREEE (reference sequence). Germline trimming cut 4 bases from V and 2 bases from J; bases unmatched to any gene: 7. The CDR3 totals 16 residues. The DNA for the CDR3 is TGTGCCAGCAGCCCCCGACTAGCGGGAGAGCCCTACGAGCAGTACTTC. Translating gives CASSPRLAGEPYEQYF.

The chain joins TRBV19 to TRBJ1-5, with a tentative D call TRBD1 (5 bases). The V and J ends lost 1 base and 6 bases respectively, with 13 bases between them. Germline loops: CDR1 LNHDA, CDR2 SQIVND (reference sequence). The CDR3 is made up of 15 amino acids. The CDR3, as DNA: TGTGCCAGTAGTATAGTAAGGCAGGGCCGTCAGCCCCAGCATTTT. Protein product: CASSIVRQGRQPQHF.

V gene TRBV5-5 combines with J gene TRBJ2-5, with D possibly being TRBD2 (5 bases). This CDR3 is built from 14 residues. V lost 5 bases, J lost 5 bases, and 16 bases lay in between. Germline V gives CDR1 SGHKS, CDR2 YYEKEE (reference sequence). CDR3 protein: CASSEADSLETQYF. The CDR3 DNA reads TGTGCCAGCAGTGAGGCGGACTCCCTGGAGACCCAGTACTTC.

The chain combines TRBV10-3 with TRBJ1-1; D might be TRBD1 (5 bases). The CDR3 is made up of 14 amino acids. Germline V gene sequence: CDR1 ENHRY, CDR2 SYGVKD. V gave up 6 bases and J gave up 0 bases, with 11 bases separating them. The CDR3 reads CAISPVDMNTEAFF. CDR3 bases: TGTGCCATCAGCCCGGTGGACATGAACACTGAAGCTTTCTTT.

The chain joins TRBV27 to TRBJ1-1, with TRBD1 identical over 9 bases. CDR1 is MNHEY, CDR2 SMNVEV, per germline (reference sequence). The CDR3 has 14 amino acids. V was clipped by 3 bases and J by 7 bases; unmatched bases: 6. The CDR3 here is CASSFTGGAVEAFF. CDR3 coding DNA: TGTGCCAGCAGTTTCACAGGGGGCGCGGTTGAAGCTTTCTTT.

The chain joins TRBV6-5 to TRBJ2-7, with 9 bases matching TRBD2. CDR1 is MNHEY and CDR2 is SVGAGI in the germline V gene. The CDR3 has 15 amino acids. The junction had 12 bases not matched to a gene; V was cut back by 6 bases and J by 6 bases. The CDR3 coding sequence is TGTGCCAGCAGGTCCTTTGGCGGGAGGGCCGGCGAGCAGTACTTC. Amino acids: CASRSFGGRAGEQYF.

This clone appeared a few times. The chain links TRBV15 to TRBJ2-3; 7 nucleotides agree with TRBD1. There are 17 residues in the CDR3. V was clipped by 3 bases and J by 0 bases; unmatched bases: 9. From germline, CDR1 is LNHNV and CDR2 YYDKDF (reference sequence). In DNA, the CDR3 is TGTGCCACCAGCAGTTCCAGGGCCAGGGGGAGCACAGATACGCAGTATTTT. This translates into CATSSSRARGSTDTQYF.